This is a list of T cell receptor beta chains from one sample in a study of CD8+CD57+ T cells in acquired aplastic anemia. TCRdb processed the reads anew with MiXCR; each CDR3 protein has one entry. The sample has fewer than 300,000 distinct CDR3 sequences; 70% to 85% are singletons. Source material: sorted CD4+, CD8+, or CD8+CD57+ T cells (not recorded which) from PBMCs. These receptors were taken from a human donor with aplastic anemia. CDR3s include the opening cysteine and the closing phenylalanine or tryptophan. A D gene is named only where the DNA matches it firmly. Size is stated for part of the rows, as once, few or many counts, or as a class when the clone is expanded.

J: TRBJ2-7; length: 14; D: TRBD1; size: .; V: TRBV24-1; DNA: TGTGCCACCAGTCCCGGGACAGGTTTGAACGAGCAGTACTTC; CDR3: CATSPGTGLNEQYF
J: TRBJ2-1; length: 16; D: .; size: .; V: TRBV7-2; DNA: TGTGCCAGCAGCTTGGAAAGGGGCTGGAACAATGGTGACCAGTTCTTC; CDR3: CASSLERGWNNGDQFF
J: TRBJ1-6; length: 16; D: .; size: .; V: TRBV7-9; DNA: TGTGCCAGCAGCTTGGGAAAAAGCGGCTATAATTCACCGCTCCACTTT; CDR3: CASSLGKSGYNSPLHF
J: TRBJ2-3; length: 14; D: TRBD2; size: once; V: TRBV4-3; DNA: TGCGCCAGCGCTACTAGCGGGAGGACGTATACGCAGTATTTT; CDR3: CASATSGRTYTQYF
J: TRBJ2-1; length: 13; D: .; size: once; V: TRBV7-2; DNA: TGTGCCAGCAGCTTGGCGGGTAACAATGAGCAGTTCTTC; CDR3: CASSLAGNNEQFF
J: TRBJ2-3; length: 12; D: .; size: .; V: TRBV7-3; DNA: TGTGCCAGCAGTGCAGGGGCGGCTACGGAGTATTTT; CDR3: CASSAGAATEYF
J: TRBJ1-2; length: 12; D: .; size: .; V: TRBV7-3; DNA: TGTGCCAGCATACAGGCAAACTATGGCTACACCTTC; CDR3: CASIQANYGYTF
J: TRBJ1-5; length: 11; D: .; size: .; V: TRBV2; DNA: TGTGCCAGCAGATATTCGGGGCCCCAGCATTTT; CDR3: CASRYSGPQHF
J: TRBJ2-3; length: 13; D: .; size: .; V: TRBV7-2; DNA: TGTGCCAGCAGGGACGGGGGAGCACATACGCAGTATTTT; CDR3: CASRDGGAHTQYF
J: TRBJ1-1; length: 15; D: .; size: .; V: TRBV7-6; DNA: TGTGCCAGCAGCTTCGATCCGGCAGGGGACGCTTTAGCTTTCTTT; CDR3: CASSFDPAGDALAFF
J: TRBJ1-2; length: 16; D: .; size: .; V: TRBV7-9; DNA: TGTGCCAGCAGCTTAGCTAGCGGGAGGTCCCGATACGCATACACCTTC; CDR3: CASSLASGRSRYAYTF
J: TRBJ1-1; length: 13; D: .; size: .; V: TRBV11-1; DNA: TGTGCCACCAGCCCCATGGTGTCCACTGAAGCTTTCTTT; CDR3: CATSPMVSTEAFF
J: TRBJ2-1; length: 16; D: .; size: .; V: TRBV7-6; DNA: TGTGCCAGCAGCTTTCAGAAGAGCCGGTGGAGCGATGAGCAGTTCTTC; CDR3: CASSFQKSRWSDEQFF
J: TRBJ2-7; length: 12; D: .; size: .; V: TRBV20-1; DNA: TGCAGTGCTGGCGGGTCTCGATACGAGCAGTACTTC; CDR3: CSAGGSRYEQYF